Below are 21 T cell receptor beta chains sequenced from a single sample in a study of blood T cell repertoires in COVID-19. Sequencing used immunoSEQ multiplex PCR; TCRdb keeps in-frame clones, though not all of them. The repertoire consists of around 100,000 clones, with approximately 91% occurring once and the leading ten covering roughly 8.1%. Sequenced sample: peripheral blood. These receptors all come from a woman in her 70s who had recovered from COVID-19.

The rearrangement uses TRBV19 and TRBJ2-1; perhaps TRBD2 as D (5 bases). CDR3 length: 15 residues. Germline CDR1 reads LNHDA; CDR2 reads SQIVND (reference sequence). V lost 3 bases, J lost 8 bases, and 17 bases lay in between. CDR3 nucleotides: TGTGCCAGTAGTATCGGGCAGGAGAGGCGGGATGAGCAGTTCTTC. As protein: CASSIGQERRDEQFF.

The J gene is TRBJ2-7, the V gene TRBV12-3 or TRBV12-4, with TRBD1 matching 8 bases. Germline trimming cut 8 bases from V and 7 bases from J; bases unmatched to any gene: 10. There are 13 residues in the CDR3. The CDR3 nucleotides are TGTGCCAGCGGATGGACAGGGTGGTATGAGCAGTACTTC. Residues: CASGWTGWYEQYF.

Only one count was recorded for this clone. The gene calls are TRBV2 and TRBJ2-7; the match to TRBD1 covers 8 bases. Losses at the gene ends were 1 base for V and 2 bases for J; bases not matched to a gene: 4. The CDR3 covers 15 residues. Germline V gene sequence: CDR1 SNHLY, CDR2 FYNNEI. In nucleotides, the CDR3 is TGTGCCAGCAGTGAAGGTGGGACAGGTACCTACGAGCAGTACTTC. Amino acid sequence: CASSEGGTGTYEQYF.

The chain uses TRBV10-3 and TRBJ1-3; D ambiguous. Germline CDR1 is ENHRY and CDR2 is SYGVKD. The V and J ends lost 0 bases and 2 bases respectively, with 11 bases between them. The CDR3 is made up of 16 amino acids. CDR3 bases: TGTGCCATCAGTGAGTCGCGAGTTCCTGCTGGAAACACCATATATTTT. Translated, it gives CAISESRVPAGNTIYF.

The chain joins TRBV6-6 to TRBJ1-6; D perhaps matches TRBD1 (5 bases). V lost 8 bases to trimming and J lost 6 bases, with 11 bases between them. The CDR3 extends over 13 amino acids. Germline CDR1 MNHNY, CDR2 SVGAGI (reference sequence). CDR3 sequence reads: CASAVGVNSPLHF. The CDR3 coding sequence is TGTGCCAGCGCGGTAGGGGTTAATTCACCCCTCCACTTT.

This CDR3 is CAISEDRGLGGPQHF. CDR3 nucleotide sequence: TGTGCCATCAGTGAGGACAGGGGGCTGGGGGGGCCCCAGCATTTT. The V gene is TRBV10-3, the J gene TRBJ1-5, with 10 nucleotides matching TRBD1. Trimming at V came to 2 bases and at J to 9 bases, leaving 7 bases not matched to a gene. This CDR3 contains 15 residues. CDR1 is ENHRY and CDR2 is SYGVKD in the germline V gene.

The V call is TRBV6-5, the J call TRBJ2-2; 7 nucleotides agree with TRBD1. Unmatched junction bases numbered 5, after V lost 0 bases and J lost 7 bases. The length of the CDR3 is 15 residues. In germline, CDR1 is MNHEY, CDR2 SVGAGI. CDR3 region: CASSYSPDRSGELFF. The CDR3, as DNA: TGTGCCAGCAGTTACTCCCCGGACAGGAGCGGGGAGCTGTTTTTT.

The table lists this clone with a few counts. This chain connects TRBV14 to TRBJ2-3; 8 bases are a match to TRBD2. Germline V gene lookup returns CDR1 SGHDN and CDR2 FVKESK. This CDR3 spans 16 amino acids. The V segment lost 1 base and the J segment 2 bases; nucleotides outside the gene matches: 5. In DNA form, the CDR3 reads TGTGCCAGCAGCCAAGGGACTAGCCGACTCACAGATACGCAGTATTTT. It specifies CASSQGTSRLTDTQYF.

The chain combines TRBV7-3 with TRBJ2-3; TRBD2 agrees at 9 bases. From germline, CDR1 is SGHTA and CDR2 FQGTGA. CDR3 length equals 17 residues. V dropped 0 bases and J dropped 5; count of bases not matched to a gene: 9. The CDR3 here is CASSLTSGGGAEDTQYF. The CDR3 DNA follows: TGTGCCAGCAGCTTAACGTCTGGCGGGGGGGCCGAAGATACGCAGTATTTT.

This clone was picked up one time. The chain is built from TRBV28 and TRBJ2-1; 10 bases map to TRBD2. Germline V CDR1 and CDR2: MDHEN, SYDVKM. The CDR3 consists of 14 residues. V was clipped by 10 bases and J by 10 bases; unmatched bases: 13. The DNA for the CDR3 is TGTGCCACTAAAGGGACTAGCGAAGGTCTGGAGCAGTTCTTC. This translates into CATKGTSEGLEQFF.

The J gene is TRBJ2-1, the V gene TRBV4-1; D is possibly TRBD2 (7 bases). V lost 1 base, J lost 6 bases, and 19 bases lay in between. CDR1 and CDR2 from the germline V gene are MGHRA and YSYEKL. The CDR3 sequence is 17 residues long. CDR3 nucleotide sequence: TGCGCCAGCAGCCAAGCGTTTGGCCGCGGGGGCCTCAATGAGCAGTTCTTC. Amino acids: CASSQAFGRGGLNEQFF.

V and J are TRBV10-2 and TRBJ2-2; TRBD1 is a possible D gene (6 bases). V lost 5 bases to trimming and J lost 6 bases, with 10 bases between them. The CDR3 has 13 amino acids. CDR1 and CDR2 from the germline V gene are WSHSY and SAAADI. CDR3 region: CASSRGGAGELFF. The CDR3 region has the DNA TGCGCCAGCAGTCGAGGGGGAGCCGGGGAGCTGTTTTTT.

V is TRBV5-4 and J is TRBJ2-1; D is perhaps TRBD2 (6 bases). V was cut by 3 bases and J by 9 bases, with 16 bases left in between. CDR1 SGHNT and CDR2 YYREEE come from the germline V gene (reference sequence). This CDR3 comprises 14 residues. Here the CDR3 DNA reads TGTGCCAGCAGCTCGGACGGAGGGTCCGGTGAGCAGTTCTTC. This translates into CASSSDGGSGEQFF.

This sequence joins TRBV6-5 and TRBJ2-7, with 9 bases that match TRBD1. The CDR3 is 14 residues long. V shed 6 bases and J 4 bases; nucleotides not matched to a gene: 7. CDR1 and CDR2 from the germline V gene are MNHEY and SVGAGI. The CDR3: CASRKTGGRYEQYF. Written as DNA, the CDR3 is TGTGCCAGCAGGAAGACAGGGGGTCGATACGAGCAGTACTTC.

The chain recombines TRBV5-1 with TRBJ2-3, with 16 nucleotides matching TRBD2. CDR3 length: 18 residues. Trimming cost V 2 bases and J 1 base; bases outside gene matches: 4. Germline CDR1 SGHRS, CDR2 YFSETQ. The CDR3 here is CASSLGTSGRGRTDTQYF. CDR3 in DNA: TGCGCCAGCAGCTTAGGGACTAGCGGGAGGGGTCGCACAGATACGCAGTATTTT.

The genes are TRBV11-2 and TRBJ2-2; 11 bases fit TRBD1. The V gene's germline CDR1 is SGHAT and CDR2 FQNNGV. Losses at the gene ends were 5 bases for V and 11 bases for J; bases not matched to a gene: 16. The CDR3 covers 17 residues. The CDR3 here is CASSPRDRGTTSDELFF. DNA for the CDR3: TGTGCCAGCAGCCCGAGGGACAGGGGGACCACTAGCGACGAGCTGTTTTTT. Full variable domain (missing parts from reference TRBV11-2 and TRBJ2-2): EAGVAQSPRYKIIEKRQSVAFWCNPISGHATLYWYQQILGQGPKLLIQFQNNGVVDDSQLPKDRFSAERLKGVDSTLKIQPAKLEDSAVYLCASSPRDRGTTSDELFFGEGSRLTVL.

The chain employs TRBV5-1 and TRBJ2-1; 10 bases map to TRBD2. Germline V gene data show CDR1 as SGHRS and CDR2 as YFSETQ. This CDR3 has 17 residues. The V gene end was trimmed by 3 bases and the J gene end by 4 bases; junction bases not matched to a gene: 10. CDR3 sequence: CASSWLEVAGGYNEQFF. CDR3 sequence (DNA): TGCGCCAGCAGCTGGCTCGAGGTAGCGGGAGGTTACAATGAGCAGTTCTTC.

This sequence joins TRBV5-1 and TRBJ1-2, with 9 bases identical to TRBD1. CDR1 is SGHRS, CDR2 YFSETQ, per germline. V was clipped by 0 bases and J by 5 bases; unmatched bases: 5. CDR3 length: 15 amino acids. The CDR3: CASSLAGDREYGYTF. The CDR3 region has the DNA TGCGCCAGCAGCTTGGCAGGGGACAGGGAATATGGCTACACCTTC. Complete variable domain (other parts from reference TRBV5-1 and TRBJ1-2): KAGVTQTPRYLIKTRGQQVTLSCSPISGHRSVSWYQQTPGQGLQFLFEYFSETQRNKGNFPGRFSGRQFSNSRSEMNVSTLELGDSALYLCASSLAGDREYGYTFGSGTRLTVV.

This chain links TRBV14 with TRBJ2-5; TRBD1 is a possible D gene (5 bases). Per the germline V gene, CDR1 is SGHDN and CDR2 is FVKESK. CDR3 length: 13 residues. V dropped 4 bases and J dropped 7 bases, with 13 bases sitting between them. The CDR3, as DNA: TGTGCCAGCAGCCCCCTCCAGGGTGGGACCCAGTACTTC. It is translated as CASSPLQGGTQYF.

The chain has TRBV7-3 and TRBJ2-1; 12 nucleotides line up with TRBD2. The V and J ends lost 2 bases and 4 bases, in that order; junction bases with no gene match: 15. The CDR3 is 20 residues long. Germline assignment: CDR1 SGHTA and CDR2 FQGTGA. CDR3 sequence reads: CASSLYPPSGRAGNYNEQFF. The CDR3 bases are TGTGCCAGCAGCTTATACCCTCCTAGCGGGAGGGCCGGTAATTACAATGAGCAGTTCTTC.

The chain is built from TRBV7-2 and TRBJ2-2; D perhaps matches TRBD2 (7 bases). V gave up 5 bases and J gave up 4 bases, with 14 bases separating them. The CDR3 runs to 15 residues. Germline values: CDR1 SGHTA, CDR2 FQGNSA. DNA of the CDR3: TGTGCCAGCAGCCAACGGGGGGCCGCCACCGGGGAGCTGTTTTTT. Protein sequence: CASSQRGAATGELFF. Complete variable domain (other parts from reference TRBV7-2 and TRBJ2-2): GAGVSQSPSNKVTEKGKDVELRCDPISGHTALYWYRQSLGQGLEFLIYFQGNSAPDKSGLPSDRFSAERTGGSVSTLTIQRTQQEDSAVYLCASSQRGAATGELFFGEGSRLTVL.